These 13 T cell receptor beta chains were sequenced from one sample in a study of blood T cells in healthy people across ages. Combining a sample-barcoded 5' primer with a J-beta primer mix, a second PCR ran for about 6 to 12 cycles. TCRdb itself ran the 5' RACE reads through MiXCR, one entry per CDR3 protein. The table has roughly 2 million distinct CDR3 sequences, around 50% seen once. Sequenced input: blood. Source of these receptors: a woman aged 40 to 50 in good health.

The chain links TRBV28 to TRBJ2-7, with D perhaps assigned TRBD1 or TRBD2 (5 bases each). The J call may be faulty, since TRBJ2-5 better matches the DNA end. Germline CDR1 is MDHEN and CDR2 is SYDVKM. The length of the CDR3 is 14 residues. CDR3 DNA: TGTGCCAGCATGGGTGGGGGAGTCGGGGAGACCCAGTACTTC. Protein product: CASMGGGVGETQYF.

As for this clonotype: Sequence at one end of the junction differs from germline and may be a read error. The chain employs TRBV7-2 and TRBJ2-5; TRBD1 agrees at 10 bases. The germline V gene has CDR1 SGHTA and CDR2 FQGNSA. The CDR3 covers 15 residues. CDR3 coding DNA: TGTGCCAGCAGCTTCGACAGGGGGCGCGGGGAGACCCGGTACTTC. Translated: CASSFDRGRGETRYF.

This clonotype has only a few counts. The chain uses TRBV20-1 and TRBJ1-2; no clear D. V gave up 6 bases and J gave up 5 bases, with 10 bases separating them. Germline V lookup: CDR1 DFQATT, CDR2 SNEGSKA (reference sequence). The CDR3 sequence is 11 residues long. CDR3 protein: CSAGSSYGYTF. DNA for the CDR3: TGCAGTGCGGGTTCCTCATATGGCTACACCTTC.

The rearrangement joins TRBV11-1 to TRBJ2-5; D is undetermined. This CDR3 region has 13 residues. Trimming pared 2 bases from V and 8 bases from J, leaving 12 bases between. Germline CDR1 is SGHAT and CDR2 is FQDESV (reference sequence). CDR3 sequence reads: CASSLLTTKTQYF. Here the CDR3 DNA reads TGTGCCAGCAGCTTACTTACGACGAAAACCCAGTACTTC.

The chain joins TRBV27 to TRBJ2-1; 7 positions match TRBD2. The assigned J gene may be wrong: the sequence end matches TRBJ2-7 better. Germline lookup yields CDR1 MNHEY and CDR2 SMNVEV (reference sequence). The CDR3 totals 14 residues. The chain's CDR3 is CASSRPTSRDEQYF. The CDR3 DNA reads as TGTGCCAGCTCCCGCCCGACTAGCCGCGATGAGCAGTACTTC.

The CDR3 reads CASSAGFYNEQFF. The CDR3 DNA reads TGTGCCAGCAGCGCAGGGTTTTACAATGAGCAGTTCTTC. V is TRBV28 and J is TRBJ2-1; perhaps TRBD1 as D (5 bases). V was cut by 6 bases and J by 4 bases, with 10 bases left in between. CDR1 is MDHEN and CDR2 is SYDVKM in the germline V gene. This CDR3 spans 13 amino acids.

The CDR3 is CASSQEWVSDEQFF. The CDR3 DNA sequence: TGCGCCAGCAGCCAAGAGTGGGTCAGCGATGAGCAGTTCTTC. J is TRBJ2-1 and V is TRBV4-1; no firm D call. Looked up from germline, CDR1 is MGHRA and CDR2 is YSYEKL. CDR3 length: 14 amino acids. The V and J ends lost 0 bases and 8 bases respectively, with 11 bases between them.

V usage is TRBV11-2 and J usage is TRBJ1-2; D is perhaps TRBD1 (5 bases). The CDR3 spans 15 residues. Germline CDR1 reads SGHAT; CDR2 reads FQNNGV. V was pared by 1 base and J by 4 bases, with 13 bases between. In DNA, the CDR3 is TGTGCCAGCAGCTTAGGGGACGGGCAGAGCTATGGCTACACCTTC. It yields the protein CASSLGDGQSYGYTF.

This clonotype was found a few times. J is TRBJ2-5 and V is TRBV7-2; the match to TRBD2 covers 8 bases. From germline, CDR1 is SGHTA and CDR2 FQGNSA. J was trimmed by 3 bases and V by 4 bases; bases with no gene match: 13. The CDR3 runs 17 residues. The chain's CDR3 is CASSSASRSGGKETQYF. The CDR3 DNA follows: TGTGCCAGCAGCTCGGCTTCTAGGAGCGGGGGAAAAGAGACCCAGTACTTC.

Turning to this clonotype: This may arise from a read error, as a much more abundant clone is one base away. This chain joins TRBV7-2 and TRBJ1-2; 7 nucleotides agree with TRBD1. The CDR3 sequence is 16 residues long. Germline values: CDR1 SGHTA, CDR2 FQGNSA. V was clipped by 1 base and J by 8 bases; unmatched bases: 13. CDR3 amino acids: CASSLGLGGVAKGYTF. CDR3 DNA sequence: TGTGCCAGCAGCTTAGGTCTAGGGGGCGTTGCGAAAGGCTACACCTTC.

V and J are TRBV6-6 and TRBJ1-2; D is unclear. This CDR3 region has 14 residues. V was cut by 4 bases and J by 0 bases, with 9 bases left in between. Germline CDR1 MNHNY, CDR2 SVGAGI (reference sequence). The CDR3 nucleotides read TGTGCCAGCAGTTCCCACTATGCTAACTATGGCTACACCTTC. Its protein product is CASSSHYANYGYTF.

This rearrangement joins TRBV28 to TRBJ2-1, with TRBD2 matching over 9 bases. V lost 5 bases to trimming and J lost 4 bases; unmatched junction nucleotides: 12. Germline V gives CDR1 MDHEN, CDR2 SYDVKM. The CDR3 length is 17 residues. The CDR3, as DNA: TGTGCCAGCAGTCCCGCCCTAGGAGCGGGGGGATACAATGAGCAGTTCTTC. Protein: CASSPALGAGGYNEQFF.

This chain links TRBV9 with TRBJ2-5, with D possibly being TRBD2 (7 bases). Germline assignment: CDR1 SGDLS and CDR2 YYNGEE. V was cut by 4 bases and J by 0 bases, with 16 bases left in between. The CDR3 is made up of 16 amino acids. The CDR3: CASSPGEGGYQETQYF. CDR3 DNA: TGTGCCAGCAGCCCAGGGGAGGGGGGGTACCAAGAGACCCAGTACTTC. The whole variable domain, filled in from reference TRBV9 and TRBJ2-5, reads DSGVTQTPKHLITATGQRVTLRCSPRSGDLSVYWYQQSLDQGLQFLIQYYNGEERAKGNILERFSAQQFPDLHSELNLSSLELGDSALYFCASSPGEGGYQETQYFGPGTRLLVL.